This T cell receptor beta chain is from a study of neurological immune-mediated disorders. cDNA synthesis was performed by 5'RACE with 10-nucleotide random UMIs. TCRdb redid the calling of the 5' RACE reads with MiXCR, one entry per CDR3 protein. The sample contains more than 70,000 distinct CDR3 sequences, under 13% of which appear only once. The healthy controls volunteered at a blood bank in Maryland, USA. Unsorted libraries came from 2 million PBMCs stored at -80 °C. The sequence was obtained from a man in his forties in good health. Sequencing was performed on PBMCs.

CDR3 nucleotides: TGTGCCAGCAGGATATTAACCCGGGAGCAGTACTTC. Its protein is CASRILTREQYF. The chain couples TRBV2 to TRBJ2-7; D gene unclear. The V end lost 6 bases, the J end lost 7 bases, and 13 bases lay between the germline ends. Germline V gene data show CDR1 as SNHLY and CDR2 as FYNNEI. CDR3 length: 12 amino acids.